This T cell receptor (beta chain) was documented in a study of control samples from healthy donors and cancer patients. After removal of 5 bases from V and 4 bases from J, the junction contained 6 bases not matched to a gene. CDR3 length: 14 residues. The V gene's germline CDR1 is SGHAT and CDR2 FQNNGV. Produced via immunoSEQ multiplex PCR; TCRdb's table is partial and in-frame only. Of about 110,000 clones listed, 82% are singletons. The sequenced sample was blood. V usage is TRBV11-2 and J usage is TRBJ1-1, with 8 bases matching TRBD1. This receptor was taken from a man younger than 35 in good health. In DNA, the CDR3 is TGTGCCAGCAGCCTAGGACAGGGAGGCACTGAAGCTTTCTTT. Encoded protein: CASSLGQGGTEAFF. Filled out from reference TRBV11-2 and TRBJ1-1, the complete variable domain reads EAGVAQSPRYKIIEKRQSVAFWCNPISGHATLYWYQQILGQGPKLLIQFQNNGVVDDSQLPKDRFSAERLKGVDSTLKIQPAKLEDSAVYLCASSLGQGGTEAFFGQGTRLTVV.